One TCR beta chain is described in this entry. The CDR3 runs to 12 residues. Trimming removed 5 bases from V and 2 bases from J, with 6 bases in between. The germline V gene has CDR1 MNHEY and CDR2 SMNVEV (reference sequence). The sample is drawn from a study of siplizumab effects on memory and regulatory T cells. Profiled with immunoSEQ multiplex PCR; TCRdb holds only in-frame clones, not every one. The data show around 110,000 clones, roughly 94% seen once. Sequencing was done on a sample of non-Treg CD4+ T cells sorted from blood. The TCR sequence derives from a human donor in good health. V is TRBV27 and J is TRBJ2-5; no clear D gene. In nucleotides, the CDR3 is TGTGCCAGCAGTCCCCATCAAGAGACCCAGTACTTC. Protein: CASSPHQETQYF.